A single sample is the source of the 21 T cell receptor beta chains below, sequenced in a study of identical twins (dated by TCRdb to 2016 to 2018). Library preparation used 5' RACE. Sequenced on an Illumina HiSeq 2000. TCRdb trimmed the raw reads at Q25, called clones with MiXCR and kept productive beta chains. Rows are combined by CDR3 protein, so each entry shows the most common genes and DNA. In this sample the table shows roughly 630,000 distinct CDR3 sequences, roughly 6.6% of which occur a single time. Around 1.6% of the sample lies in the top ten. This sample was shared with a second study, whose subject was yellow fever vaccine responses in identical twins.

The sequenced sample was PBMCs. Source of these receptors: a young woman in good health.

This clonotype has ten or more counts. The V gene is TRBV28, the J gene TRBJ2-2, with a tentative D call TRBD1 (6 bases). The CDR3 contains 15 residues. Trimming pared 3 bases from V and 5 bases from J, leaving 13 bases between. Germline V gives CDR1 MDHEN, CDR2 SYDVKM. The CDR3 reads CASSFRIRGTGELFF. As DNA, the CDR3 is TGTGCCAGCAGTTTCCGGATAAGGGGGACCGGGGAGCTGTTTTTT.

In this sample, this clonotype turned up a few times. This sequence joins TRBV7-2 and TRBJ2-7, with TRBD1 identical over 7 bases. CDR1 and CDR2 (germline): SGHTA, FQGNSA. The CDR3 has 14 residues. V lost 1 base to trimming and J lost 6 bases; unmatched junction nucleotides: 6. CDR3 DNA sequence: TGTGCCAGCAGCTTAGTACAGGGGTTTGGCGAGCAGTACTTC. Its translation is CASSLVQGFGEQYF.

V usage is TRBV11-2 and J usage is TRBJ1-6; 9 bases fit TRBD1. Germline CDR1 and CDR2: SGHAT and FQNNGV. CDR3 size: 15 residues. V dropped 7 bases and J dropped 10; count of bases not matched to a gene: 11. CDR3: CASNPGTGTESPLHF. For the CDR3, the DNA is TGTGCCAGCAACCCGGGGACAGGGACGGAATCACCCCTCCACTTT.

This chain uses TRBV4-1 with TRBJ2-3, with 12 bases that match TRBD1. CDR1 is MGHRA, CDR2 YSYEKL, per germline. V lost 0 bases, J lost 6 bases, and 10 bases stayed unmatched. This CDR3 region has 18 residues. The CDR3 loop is CASSQEHPRDRGRDTQYF. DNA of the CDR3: TGCGCCAGCAGCCAAGAGCACCCCCGGGACAGGGGGCGGGATACGCAGTATTTT.

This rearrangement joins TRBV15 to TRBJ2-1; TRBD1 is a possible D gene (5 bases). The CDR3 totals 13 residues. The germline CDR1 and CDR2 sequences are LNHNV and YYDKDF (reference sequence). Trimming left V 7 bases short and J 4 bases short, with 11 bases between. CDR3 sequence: CATTLTVYNEQFF. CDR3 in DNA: TGTGCCACCACCTTGACAGTTTACAATGAGCAGTTCTTC.

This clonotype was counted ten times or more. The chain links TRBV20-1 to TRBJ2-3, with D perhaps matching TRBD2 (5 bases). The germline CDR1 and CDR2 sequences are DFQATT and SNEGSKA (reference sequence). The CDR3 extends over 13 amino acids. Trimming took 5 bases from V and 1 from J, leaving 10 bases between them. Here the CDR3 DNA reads TGCAGTGCTCCCCCCGGGGGCACAGATACGCAGTATTTT. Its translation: CSAPPGGTDTQYF.

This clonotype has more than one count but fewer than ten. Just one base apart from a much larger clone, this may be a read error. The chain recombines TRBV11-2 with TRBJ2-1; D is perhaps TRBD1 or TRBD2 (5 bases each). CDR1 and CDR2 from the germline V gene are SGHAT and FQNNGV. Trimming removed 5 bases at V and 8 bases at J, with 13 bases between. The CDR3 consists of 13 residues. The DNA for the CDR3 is TGTGCCAGCAGCCGTGAGGGGTTCGATGAGCAGTTCTTC. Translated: CASSREGFDEQFF.

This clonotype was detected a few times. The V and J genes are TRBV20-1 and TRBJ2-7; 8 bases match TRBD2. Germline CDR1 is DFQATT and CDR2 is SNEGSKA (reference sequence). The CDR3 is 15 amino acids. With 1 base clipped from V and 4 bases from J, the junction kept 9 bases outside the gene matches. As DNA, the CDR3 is TGCAGTGCTAGAGCCGCGGCGGGAGGAGAATACGAGCAGTACTTC. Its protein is CSARAAAGGEYEQYF.

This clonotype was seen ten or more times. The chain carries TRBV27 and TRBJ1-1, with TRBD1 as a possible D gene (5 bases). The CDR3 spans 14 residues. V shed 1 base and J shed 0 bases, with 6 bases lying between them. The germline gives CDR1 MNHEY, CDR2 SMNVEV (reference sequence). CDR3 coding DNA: TGTGCCAGCAGTTTATTGGGGGTGAACACTGAAGCTTTCTTT. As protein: CASSLLGVNTEAFF.

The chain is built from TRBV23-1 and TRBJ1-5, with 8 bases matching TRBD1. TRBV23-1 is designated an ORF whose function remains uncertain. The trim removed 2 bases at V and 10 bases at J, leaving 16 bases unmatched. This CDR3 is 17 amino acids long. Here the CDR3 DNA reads TGCGCCAGCAGTCAACCCCCCGGACAGGGAGGGAGGTCACCCCAGCATTTT. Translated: CASSQPPGQGGRSPQHF.

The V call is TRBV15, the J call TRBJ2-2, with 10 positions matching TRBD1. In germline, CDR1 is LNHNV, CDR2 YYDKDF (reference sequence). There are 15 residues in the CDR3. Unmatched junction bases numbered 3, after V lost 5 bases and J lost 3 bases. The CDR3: CATSRGQGYTGELFF. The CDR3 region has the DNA TGTGCCACCAGCCGGGGACAGGGGTACACCGGGGAGCTGTTTTTT.

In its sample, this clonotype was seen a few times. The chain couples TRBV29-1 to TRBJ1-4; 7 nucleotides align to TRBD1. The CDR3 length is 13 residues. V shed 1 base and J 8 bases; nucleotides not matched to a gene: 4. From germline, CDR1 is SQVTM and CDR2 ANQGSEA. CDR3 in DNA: TGCAGCGTTGAAGGTCCAGGGGGGGAAAAACTGTTTTTT. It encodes CSVEGPGGEKLFF.

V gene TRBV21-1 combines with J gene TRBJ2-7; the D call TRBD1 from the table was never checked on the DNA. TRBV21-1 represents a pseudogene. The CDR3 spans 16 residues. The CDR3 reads CASSKARENSSYEQYV. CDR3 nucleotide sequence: TGTGCCAGCAGCAAAGCCCGGGAAAACAGCTCCTACGAGCAGTACGTC.

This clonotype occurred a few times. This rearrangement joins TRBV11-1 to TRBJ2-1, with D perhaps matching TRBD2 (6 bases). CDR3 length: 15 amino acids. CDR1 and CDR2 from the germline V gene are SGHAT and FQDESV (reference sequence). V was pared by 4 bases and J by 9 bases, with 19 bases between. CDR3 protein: CASSSSGTQRGEQFF. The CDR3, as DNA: TGTGCCAGCAGCTCGTCCGGGACTCAAAGGGGTGAGCAGTTCTTC.

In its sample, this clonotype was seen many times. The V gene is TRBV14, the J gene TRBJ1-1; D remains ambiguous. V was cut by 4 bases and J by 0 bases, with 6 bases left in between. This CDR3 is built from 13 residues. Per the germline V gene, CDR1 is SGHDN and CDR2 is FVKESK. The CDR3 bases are TGTGCCAGCAGCCTGGCGATGAACACTGAAGCTTTCTTT. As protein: CASSLAMNTEAFF.

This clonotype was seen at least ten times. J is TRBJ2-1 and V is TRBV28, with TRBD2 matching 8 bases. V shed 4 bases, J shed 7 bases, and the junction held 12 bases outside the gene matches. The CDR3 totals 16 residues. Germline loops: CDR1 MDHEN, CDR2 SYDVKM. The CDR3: CASSSPAGGGRNEQFF. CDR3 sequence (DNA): TGTGCCAGCAGTTCCCCCGCGGGGGGAGGTAGGAATGAGCAGTTCTTC.

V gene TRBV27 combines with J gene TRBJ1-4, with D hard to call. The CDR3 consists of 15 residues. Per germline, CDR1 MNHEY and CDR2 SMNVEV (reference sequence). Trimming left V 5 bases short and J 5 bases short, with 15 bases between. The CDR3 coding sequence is TGTGCCAGCAGTAGAAGGCGAGAAACGAATGAAAAACTGTTTTTT. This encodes CASSRRRETNEKLFF. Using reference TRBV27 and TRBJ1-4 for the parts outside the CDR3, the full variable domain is EAQVTQNPRYLITVTGKKLTVTCSQNMNHEYMSWYRQDPGLGLRQIYYSMNVEVTDKGDVPEGYKVSRKEKRNFPLILESPSPNQTSLYFCASSRRRETNEKLFFGSGTQLSVL.

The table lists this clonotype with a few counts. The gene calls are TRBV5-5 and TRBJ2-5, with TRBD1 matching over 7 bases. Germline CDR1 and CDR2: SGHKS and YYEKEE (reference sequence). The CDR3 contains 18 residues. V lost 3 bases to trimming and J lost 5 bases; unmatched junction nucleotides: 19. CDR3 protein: CASSSTTPPRGRVETQYF. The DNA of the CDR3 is TGTGCCAGCAGCTCGACGACACCCCCTAGGGGGCGCGTCGAGACCCAGTACTTC.

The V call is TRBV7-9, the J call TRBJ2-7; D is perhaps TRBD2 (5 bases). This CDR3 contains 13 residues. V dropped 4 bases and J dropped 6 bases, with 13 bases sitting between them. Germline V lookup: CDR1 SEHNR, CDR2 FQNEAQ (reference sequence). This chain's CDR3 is CASSSPLAAEQYF. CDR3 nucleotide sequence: TGTGCCAGCAGCTCACCCCTAGCAGCCGAGCAGTACTTC.

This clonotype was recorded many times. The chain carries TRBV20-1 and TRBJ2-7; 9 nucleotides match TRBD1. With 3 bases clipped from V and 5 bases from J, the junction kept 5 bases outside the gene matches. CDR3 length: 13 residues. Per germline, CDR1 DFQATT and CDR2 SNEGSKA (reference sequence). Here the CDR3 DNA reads TGCAGTGCTAGGACAGGGGGAGGTAACGAGCAGTACGTC. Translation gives CSARTGGGNEQYV.

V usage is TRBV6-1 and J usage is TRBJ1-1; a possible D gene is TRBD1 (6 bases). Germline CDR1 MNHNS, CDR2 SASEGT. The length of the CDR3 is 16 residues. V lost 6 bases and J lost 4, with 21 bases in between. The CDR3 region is CASRGGLGVASTEAFF. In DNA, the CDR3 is TGTGCCAGCAGAGGGGGGCTAGGGGTAGCAAGCACTGAAGCTTTCTTT.